This T cell receptor beta chain was documented in a study of shared T cell receptors in the human thymus (dated by TCRdb to the early 2020s). In terms of the full investigation: The study examined how the human thymus generates shared, self-reactive T-cell receptor alpha chains.

This clone has more than one count but fewer than ten. There is no known antigen for this receptor. Per-base quality was not reported, and no clone a single base away is much larger than it. Libraries were built with the immunoSEQ multiplex PCR assay. The immuneACCESS repertoire file appears here via TCRdb, limited to in-frame rearrangements. These files lack a portion of the clones; in checked studies, under half of the deficit traces to unresolved V genes, and the cause of the others is not known. For this sample the table gives hundreds of thousands of clones, of which 78% were detected only once. Roughly 0.013% of the sample comes from the top ten. This same sample was also part of a study on human thymus T cells. As the second study states: The donors were immunologically healthy infants in Finland who had open corrective cardiac surgery for congenital heart defects. Thymus tissue was collected as surgical resects that were removed during corrective cardiac surgery. Biased V and J gene segment usage appeared to be present in both thymic and peripheral blood repertoires. Highly overlapping thymic TCR repertoires among unrelated individuals were reported in the related research. TCR alpha and beta repertoires from roughly eight infant thymus samples and four related peripheral blood samples were characterized in the study. Donor ages ranging from about 6 to 250 days were recorded, and over 5 male and a couple of female infants were included in the cohort. Thymocytes were freed from the tissue by mechanical means and kept at -70 degrees C as pellets of about 8.5-34 million cells. Genomic DNA was extracted from frozen cell pellets with a QIAsymphony instrument. Using the immunoSEQ multiplex PCR assay, the TCRB and TCRAD loci were amplified from a standardized quantity of quality-controlled genomic DNA. The amplicons covered the V(D)J region and were long enough to include the CDR3 and to identify the V and J genes. The amplicons were sequenced on an Illumina platform via the commercial immunoSEQ service. Primer bias and sequencing errors were corrected as previously described, and TCRAD and TCRB were defined on the basis of the IMGT database. The repertoires were analysed using immunoSEQ Analyzer 3.0 and VDJTools for basic statistics, V/J segment usage, diversity estimates, rarefaction and pairwise overlap. Diversity was estimated using the Chao1, ChaoE, Efron-Thisted, Shannon and inverse Simpson indices, and was also estimated on datasets down-sampled to the size of the smallest sample. Repertoire overlap used strict matching of CDR3 nucleotide sequence, V gene and J gene, with Jaccard-based multidimensional scaling clustering. On average, roughly 740,000 unique TCRB clonotypes were obtained from thymus samples, compared with approximately 80,000 from blood samples.

The TCR was taken from a boy under two years old with a congenital heart defect. Donor details come from another sample of the same person, matched by shared clones. The sequenced sample consisted of thymocytes.

The DNA sequence is as follows: TGTGCCAGCTCACCCTCAGGTCTCCACTCCTACGAGCAGTACTTC. It encodes CASSPSGLHSYEQYF. This chain joins TRBV18 to TRBJ2-7, with no confidently assigned D gene. The CDR3 has 15 amino acids, counting the end cysteine and phenylalanine. Only CDR3 DNA is held: 45 bases, read in frame from base 1. Trimming at the junction amounts to 3 bases on V and 0 bases on J, and the germline ends lie 12 bases apart. Via the germline V gene, CDR1 is KGHSH and CDR2 LQKENI.